These 30 T cell receptor beta chains share one sample of origin, sequenced in a study of T cell responses to AZD1222 COVID-19 vaccine. Some clones are missing from TCRdb's copy, which holds only in-frame ones; the method was immunoSEQ multiplex PCR. The table lists roughly 190,000 clones, 80% to 95% of them singletons, with 3.5% to 4.5% in the top ten. The material was peripheral blood, obtained on day 0 of AZD1222 vaccination. Receptors originate from an adult in good health.

The chain has TRBV5-1 and TRBJ1-2; D remains ambiguous. Trimming shortened V by 0 bases and J by 5 bases, and 14 bases separated the two germline ends. The germline CDR1 and CDR2 sequences are SGHRS and YFSETQ. The length of the CDR3 is 15 residues. The CDR3 loop is CASSLDEGTTYGYTF. In DNA form, the CDR3 reads TGCGCCAGCAGCTTGGACGAGGGAACCACTTATGGCTACACCTTC.

The V gene is TRBV12-3 or TRBV12-4, the J gene TRBJ1-1; D ambiguous. V gave up 2 bases and J gave up 4 bases, with 8 bases separating them. This CDR3 has 13 amino acids. CDR3 coding DNA: TGTGCCAGCAGTTTACGGGGAGCCACTGAAGCTTTCTTT. This sequence encodes CASSLRGATEAFF.

The gene calls are TRBV27 and TRBJ1-2; 9 bases are a match to TRBD1. Germline loops: CDR1 MNHEY, CDR2 SMNVEV (reference sequence). The CDR3 spans 14 residues. Losses at the gene ends were 4 bases for V and 4 bases for J; bases not matched to a gene: 4. The CDR3 bases are TGTGCCAGCAGTTGGACAGGGGAAGCCTATGGCTACACCTTC. Protein sequence: CASSWTGEAYGYTF.

The rearrangement links TRBV6-5 to TRBJ1-6; D gene uncertain. From germline, CDR1 is MNHEY and CDR2 SVGAGI. Deletions cut 9 bases from V and 12 bases from J, with 21 bases between. This CDR3 is built from 14 residues. In DNA, the CDR3 is TGTGCCAGTAACGACGGAAGGGAACTTGGACCCCTCCACTTT. This translates into CASNDGRELGPLHF.

The J gene is TRBJ2-1, the V gene TRBV9; D remains unclear. Per germline, CDR1 SGDLS and CDR2 YYNGEE. Trimming took off 3 bases at V and 0 bases at J, with 7 bases between the two ends. This CDR3 has 14 amino acids. The CDR3 sequence: CASSATASYNEQFF. The CDR3 coding sequence is TGTGCCAGCAGCGCCACAGCCTCCTACAATGAGCAGTTCTTC.

The CDR3 sequence: CASSFLPAGTGVDGYTF. The CDR3 DNA follows: TGTGCCAGCAGTTTTTTACCCGCCGGGACAGGGGTGGATGGCTACACCTTC. The chain recombines TRBV27 with TRBJ1-2; TRBD1 matches 10 bases. Trimming at V came to 3 bases and at J to 6 bases, leaving 13 bases not matched to a gene. The CDR3 covers 17 residues. Looked up from germline, CDR1 is MNHEY and CDR2 is SMNVEV (reference sequence).

The genes are TRBV10-3 and TRBJ1-1, with D perhaps matching TRBD1 (5 bases). V shed 6 bases and J shed 5 bases, with 10 bases lying between them. The CDR3 covers 12 residues. Germline values: CDR1 ENHRY, CDR2 SYGVKD. CDR3 DNA: TGTGCCATCAGGGAAAGGACAACTGAAGCTTTCTTT. Amino acids: CAIRERTTEAFF.

This clone was seen just once. V gene TRBV11-1 combines with J gene TRBJ1-3, with D possibly being TRBD1 (6 bases). This CDR3 region has 15 residues. In germline, CDR1 is SGHAT, CDR2 FQDESV (reference sequence). V dropped 7 bases and J dropped 0 bases, with 13 bases sitting between them. The CDR3 loop reads CASTEQGPSGNTIYF. The CDR3 DNA follows: TGTGCCAGCACGGAACAGGGACCCTCTGGAAACACCATATATTTT.

J is TRBJ2-1 and V is TRBV27, with 11 nucleotides matching TRBD2. CDR3 length: 20 amino acids. Germline V CDR1 and CDR2: MNHEY, SMNVEV (reference sequence). V shed 8 bases and J 1 base; nucleotides not matched to a gene: 19. The CDR3 spells CASSPVTSGSSLRSYNEQFF. The CDR3, as DNA: TGTGCCAGCTCACCCGTCACTAGCGGGAGCAGCTTACGGTCCTACAATGAGCAGTTCTTC.

V gene TRBV6-1 combines with J gene TRBJ2-1, with 8 positions matching TRBD2. This CDR3 comprises 16 residues. With 2 bases clipped from V and 2 bases from J, the junction kept 5 bases outside the gene matches. Germline CDR1 reads MNHNS; CDR2 reads SASEGT. The DNA of the CDR3 is TGTGCCAGCAGTGAAAGGGGGACTAGGGCCTACAATGAGCAGTTCTTC. It yields the protein CASSERGTRAYNEQFF.

This clone has only one observation. The V and J genes are TRBV6-5 and TRBJ1-5; TRBD1 matches at 9 bases. This CDR3 has 14 residues. V was clipped by 6 bases and J by 4 bases; unmatched bases: 4. CDR1 and CDR2 from the germline V gene are MNHEY and SVGAGI. This chain's CDR3 is CASSTGTGNQPQHF. The CDR3, as DNA: TGTGCCAGCAGCACCGGGACAGGGAATCAGCCCCAGCATTTT.

As concerns this clone: In the same sample, other DNA sequences code for this CDR3. The V call is TRBV6-5, the J call TRBJ1-2; 7 bases match TRBD1. The junction had 4 bases not matched to a gene; V was cut back by 2 bases and J by 4 bases. Germline assignment: CDR1 MNHEY and CDR2 SVGAGI. The CDR3 is 14 amino acids. The DNA for the CDR3 is TGTGCCAGCAGTTACACGGACAGGTCCTATGGCTACACCTTC. Translated: CASSYTDRSYGYTF.

The chain joins TRBV2 to TRBJ1-1; D perhaps matches TRBD1 (6 bases). Germline lookup yields CDR1 SNHLY and CDR2 FYNNEI. The V end lost 6 bases, the J end lost 2 bases, and 13 bases lay between the germline ends. This CDR3 has 14 amino acids. The CDR3 sequence is CASRGDRINTEAFF. DNA for the CDR3: TGTGCCAGCAGGGGAGACAGGATAAACACTGAAGCTTTCTTT.

V is TRBV6-5 and J is TRBJ1-5; D possibly corresponds to TRBD1 (6 bases). This CDR3 is 13 amino acids long. Germline V lookup: CDR1 MNHEY, CDR2 SVGAGI. V lost 5 bases, J lost 7 bases, and 12 bases lay in between. Written as DNA, the CDR3 is TGTGCCAGCAGTCAACAGGGATACCAGCCCCAGCATTTT. Translating it yields CASSQQGYQPQHF.

Only one count was recorded for this clone. The J gene is TRBJ2-1, the V gene TRBV19; D call uncertain. Germline V gives CDR1 LNHDA, CDR2 SQIVND (reference sequence). The CDR3 length is 11 residues. V dropped 6 bases and J dropped 5 bases, with 5 bases sitting between them. CDR3 coding DNA: TGTGCCAGTAGGAATAACAATGAGCAGTTCTTC. Encoded protein: CASRNNNEQFF.

This chain connects TRBV6-5 to TRBJ2-3, with D perhaps TRBD2 (5 bases). CDR1 is MNHEY and CDR2 is SVGAGI in the germline V gene. The CDR3 is 12 amino acids. Trimming took off 8 bases at V and 1 base at J, with 7 bases between the two ends. Here the CDR3 DNA reads TGTGCCAGCCGGACTGGCACAGATACGCAGTATTTT. It translates to CASRTGTDTQYF.

This sequence joins TRBV5-1 and TRBJ2-7; D may correspond to TRBD1 or TRBD2 (5 bases each). In germline, CDR1 is SGHRS, CDR2 YFSETQ. V was cut by 4 bases and J by 2 bases, with 13 bases left in between. The CDR3 contains 14 residues. This chain's CDR3 is CASSTAGAAYEQYF. CDR3 bases: TGCGCCAGCAGCACTGCCGGGGCAGCCTACGAGCAGTACTTC.

The CDR3 loop is CASSRSGQGASLYEQYF. The CDR3 DNA follows: TGTGCCAGCAGTCGATCGGGACAGGGGGCTTCCCTCTACGAGCAGTACTTC. V is TRBV6-6 and J is TRBJ2-7, with 12 bases fitting TRBD1. The CDR3 runs to 17 residues. Unmatched junction bases numbered 11, after V lost 5 bases and J lost 3 bases. Germline-derived CDR1 and CDR2 are MNHNY and SVGAGI (reference sequence).

The CDR3 is CASRRTGSYNSPLHF. CDR3 DNA: TGTGCCAGCAGGAGGACAGGCTCCTATAATTCACCCCTCCACTTT. V is TRBV2 and J is TRBJ1-6, with TRBD1 matching 7 bases. Germline-derived CDR1 and CDR2 are SNHLY and FYNNEI. There are 15 residues in the CDR3. J was trimmed by 0 bases and V by 6 bases; bases with no gene match: 2.

The genes are TRBV10-3 and TRBJ1-3, with TRBD1 as a possible D gene (5 bases). Germline assignment: CDR1 ENHRY and CDR2 SYGVKD. Trimming removed 6 bases at V and 0 bases at J, with 12 bases between. The CDR3 is made up of 15 amino acids. The CDR3 nucleotides are TGTGCCATCAGAGGGACGGAGAGCTCTGGAAACACCATATATTTT. Protein product: CAIRGTESSGNTIYF.

The V and J genes are TRBV7-9 and TRBJ1-2; no definite D call. V dropped 1 base and J dropped 8 bases, with 14 bases sitting between them. CDR3 length: 14 residues. Germline-derived CDR1 and CDR2 are SEHNR and FQNEAQ (reference sequence). This CDR3 reads CASSLDVFFGGYTF. The CDR3 DNA is TGTGCCAGCAGCTTAGATGTGTTTTTCGGGGGCTACACCTTC. The whole variable domain, filled in from reference TRBV7-9 and TRBJ1-2, reads DTGVSQNPRHKITKRGQNVTFRCDPISEHNRLYWYRQTLGQGPEFLTYFQNEAQLEKSRLLSDRFSAERPKGSFSTLEIQRTEQGDSAMYLCASSLDVFFGGYTFGSGTRLTVV.

The rearrangement joins TRBV29-1 to TRBJ1-1, with D maybe TRBD1 (6 bases). Germline V CDR1 and CDR2: SQVTM, ANQGSEA. V was cut by 4 bases and J by 5 bases, with 14 bases left in between. This CDR3 is 13 amino acids long. This CDR3 reads CSVVGRGWTEAFF. The CDR3 DNA follows: TGCAGCGTTGTGGGCAGGGGATGGACTGAAGCTTTCTTT. The full variable domain, with the rest looked up from reference TRBV29-1 and TRBJ1-1, is SAVISQKPSRDICQRGTSLTIQCQVDSQVTMMFWYRQQPGQSLTLIATANQGSEATYESGFVIDKFPISRPNLTFSTLTVSNMSPEDSSIYLCSVVGRGWTEAFFGQGTRLTVV.

This clone appeared once. The chain uses TRBV18 and TRBJ1-1; TRBD1 might be the D (5 bases). The V gene's germline CDR1 is KGHSH and CDR2 LQKENI. The CDR3 has 15 amino acids. The V and J ends lost 1 base and 1 base respectively, with 10 bases between them. In DNA form, the CDR3 reads TGTGCCAGCTCACCACTACAGGCCCGGAACACTGAAGCTTTCTTT. Its protein product is CASSPLQARNTEAFF.

The chain recombines TRBV7-8 with TRBJ1-4; no reliable D call. This CDR3 contains 14 residues. Germline-derived CDR1 and CDR2 are SGHVS and FQNEAQ. V gave up 4 bases and J gave up 8 bases, with 14 bases separating them. CDR3 in amino acids: CASSYPTIEEKLFF. In nucleotides, the CDR3 is TGTGCCAGCAGCTACCCTACCATAGAGGAAAAACTGTTTTTT. The complete variable domain, with remaining parts taken from reference TRBV7-8 and TRBJ1-4, reads GAGVSQSPRYKVAKRGQDVALRCDPISGHVSLFWYQQALGQGPEFLTYFQNEAQLDKSGLPSDRFFAERPEGSVSTLKIQRTQQEDSAVYLCASSYPTIEEKLFFGSGTQLSVL.

The chain links TRBV12-3 or TRBV12-4 to TRBJ2-1; D remains ambiguous. The CDR3 is 11 residues long. V was pared by 7 bases and J by 5 bases, with 6 bases between. CDR3 residues: CASMGNNEQFF. The CDR3 DNA follows: TGTGCCAGCATGGGGAACAATGAGCAGTTCTTC.

The CDR3: CASIATGTAGTGELFF. In DNA form, the CDR3 reads TGCGCCAGCATCGCAACCGGGACTGCGGGTACTGGGGAGCTGTTTTTT. The J gene is TRBJ2-2, the V gene TRBV5-1, with D maybe TRBD2 (6 bases). V was pared by 6 bases and J by 8 bases, with 23 bases between. Germline-derived CDR1 and CDR2 are SGHRS and YFSETQ. The CDR3 has 16 amino acids.

The gene calls are TRBV25-1 and TRBJ2-1, with 9 bases aligning to TRBD1. V gave up 4 bases and J gave up 4 bases; unmatched junction bases: 2. The CDR3 is 14 amino acids. CDR1 MGHDK and CDR2 SYGVNS come from the germline V gene. DNA for the CDR3: TGTGCCAGCAGTGTGGGACAGGGATACAATGAGCAGTTCTTC. Its translation: CASSVGQGYNEQFF.

The gene calls are TRBV18 and TRBJ2-5, with D tentatively TRBD2 (5 bases). V lost 6 bases and J lost 7, with 15 bases in between. Germline assignment: CDR1 KGHSH and CDR2 LQKENI. The length of the CDR3 is 13 residues. The CDR3 nucleotides are TGTGCCAGCTCCCCAGCGGAGTCCTGGACCCAGTACTTC. Protein: CASSPAESWTQYF. The full variable domain, with the rest looked up from reference TRBV18 and TRBJ2-5, is NAGVMQNPRHLVRRRGQEARLRCSPMKGHSHVYWYRQLPEEGLKFMVYLQKENIIDESGMPKERFSAEFPKEGPSILRIQQVVRGDSAAYFCASSPAESWTQYFGPGTRLLVL.

V gene TRBV6-5 combines with J gene TRBJ2-7; TRBD1 matches at 7 bases. J gave up 2 bases and V 7 bases, and 11 bases lay outside the gene matches. Germline-derived CDR1 and CDR2 are MNHEY and SVGAGI. This CDR3 has 15 amino acids. The CDR3 is CASKDRADPPYEQYF. Here the CDR3 DNA reads TGTGCCAGCAAAGACAGGGCAGATCCTCCCTACGAGCAGTACTTC.

Details on this clone: The germline gene is not matched at one end of the junction; a read error may be the cause. The rearrangement links TRBV5-6 to TRBJ2-5, with a weak D call TRBD1 (5 bases). Germline values: CDR1 SGHDT, CDR2 YYEEEE. The CDR3 totals 14 residues. This CDR3 is CVSSLVGAEETQYF. CDR3 nucleotides: TGTGTCAGCAGCTTGGTAGGGGCAGAAGAGACCCAGTACTTC.